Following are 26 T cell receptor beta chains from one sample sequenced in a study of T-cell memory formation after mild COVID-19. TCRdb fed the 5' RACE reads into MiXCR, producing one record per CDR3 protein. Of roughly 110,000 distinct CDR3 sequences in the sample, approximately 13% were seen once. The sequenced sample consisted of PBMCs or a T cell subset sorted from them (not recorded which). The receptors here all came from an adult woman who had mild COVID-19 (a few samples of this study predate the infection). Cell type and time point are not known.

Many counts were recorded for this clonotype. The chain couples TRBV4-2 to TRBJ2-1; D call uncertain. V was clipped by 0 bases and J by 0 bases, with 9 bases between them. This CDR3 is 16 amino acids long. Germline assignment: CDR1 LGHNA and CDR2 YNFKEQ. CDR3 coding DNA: TGTGCCAGCAGCCAAGATCTCGGTTTCTCCTACAATGAGCAGTTCTTC. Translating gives CASSQDLGFSYNEQFF.

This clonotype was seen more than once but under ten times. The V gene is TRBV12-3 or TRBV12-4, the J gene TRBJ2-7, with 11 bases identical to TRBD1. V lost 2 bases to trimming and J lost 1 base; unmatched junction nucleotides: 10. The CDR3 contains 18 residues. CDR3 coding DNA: TGTGCCAGCAGTTTAAGGGGGACAGGGGGAATCTCTTCCTACGAGCAGTACTTC. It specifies CASSLRGTGGISSYEQYF.

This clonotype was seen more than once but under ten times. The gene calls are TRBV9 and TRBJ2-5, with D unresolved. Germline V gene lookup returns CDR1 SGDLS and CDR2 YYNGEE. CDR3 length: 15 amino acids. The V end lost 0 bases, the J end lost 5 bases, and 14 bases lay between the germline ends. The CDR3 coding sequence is TGTGCCAGCAGCGTAGGTTGGTCTCTCGGGGAGACCCAGTACTTC. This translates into CASSVGWSLGETQYF.

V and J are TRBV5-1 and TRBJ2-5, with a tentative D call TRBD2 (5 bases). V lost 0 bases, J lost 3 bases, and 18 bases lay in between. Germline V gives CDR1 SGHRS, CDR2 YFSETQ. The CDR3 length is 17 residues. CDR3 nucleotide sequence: TGCGCCAGCAGCTTGGTATCCCCGTTCGGGGTGGAAGAGACCCAGTACTTC. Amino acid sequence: CASSLVSPFGVEETQYF.

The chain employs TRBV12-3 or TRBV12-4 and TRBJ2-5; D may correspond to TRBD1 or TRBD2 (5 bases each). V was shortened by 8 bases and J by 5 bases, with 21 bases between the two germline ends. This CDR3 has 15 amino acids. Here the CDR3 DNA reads TGTGCCAGCGCCCCCCTTGGGGCTAGCTTTGAGACCCAGTACTTC. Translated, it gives CASAPLGASFETQYF.

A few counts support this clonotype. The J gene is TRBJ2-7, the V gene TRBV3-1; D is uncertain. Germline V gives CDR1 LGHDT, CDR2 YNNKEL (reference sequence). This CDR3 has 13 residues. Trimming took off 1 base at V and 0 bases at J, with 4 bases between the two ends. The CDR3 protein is CASSQVSSYEQYF. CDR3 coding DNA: TGTGCCAGCAGCCAAGTAAGCTCCTACGAGCAGTACTTC.

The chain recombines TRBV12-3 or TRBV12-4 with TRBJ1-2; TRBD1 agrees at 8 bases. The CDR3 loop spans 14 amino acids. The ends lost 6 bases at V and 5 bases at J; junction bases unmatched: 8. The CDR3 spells CASSRDRGWYGYTF. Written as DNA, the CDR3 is TGTGCCAGCAGCCGAGACAGGGGATGGTATGGCTACACCTTC.

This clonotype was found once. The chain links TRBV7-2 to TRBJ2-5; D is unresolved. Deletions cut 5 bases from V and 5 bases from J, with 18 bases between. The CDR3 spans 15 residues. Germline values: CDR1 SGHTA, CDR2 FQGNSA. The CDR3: CASSPDAYIRETQYF. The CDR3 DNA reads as TGTGCCAGCAGCCCGGATGCGTATATTCGGGAGACCCAGTACTTC.

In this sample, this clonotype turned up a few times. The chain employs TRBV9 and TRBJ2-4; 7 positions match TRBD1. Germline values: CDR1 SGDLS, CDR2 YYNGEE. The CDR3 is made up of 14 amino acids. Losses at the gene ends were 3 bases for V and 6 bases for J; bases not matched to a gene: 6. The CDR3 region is CASSEGAGGNIQYF. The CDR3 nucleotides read TGTGCCAGCAGCGAAGGGGCAGGGGGAAACATTCAGTACTTC.

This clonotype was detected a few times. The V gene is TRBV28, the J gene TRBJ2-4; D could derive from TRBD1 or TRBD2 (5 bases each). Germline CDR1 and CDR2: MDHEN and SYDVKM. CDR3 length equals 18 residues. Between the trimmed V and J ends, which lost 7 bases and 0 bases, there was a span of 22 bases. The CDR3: CASIGTPRWDLAKNIQYF. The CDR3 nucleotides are TGTGCCAGCATCGGGACGCCAAGGTGGGATCTAGCCAAAAACATTCAGTACTTC.

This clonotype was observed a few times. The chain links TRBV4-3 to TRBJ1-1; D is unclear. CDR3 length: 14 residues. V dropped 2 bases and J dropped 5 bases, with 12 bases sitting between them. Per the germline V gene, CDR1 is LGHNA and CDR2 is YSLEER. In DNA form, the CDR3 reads TGCGCCAGCAGCCAATTTCTGGTGGGAACTGAAGCTTTCTTT. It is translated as CASSQFLVGTEAFF.

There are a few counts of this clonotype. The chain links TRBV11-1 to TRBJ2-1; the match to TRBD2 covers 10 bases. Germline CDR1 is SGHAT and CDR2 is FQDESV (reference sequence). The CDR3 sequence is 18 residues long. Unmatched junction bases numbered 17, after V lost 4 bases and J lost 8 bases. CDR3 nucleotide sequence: TGTGCCAGCAGCTCCTTCTCCCTAAGCGGGGGGGCCTGGTATGAGCAGTTCTTC. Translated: CASSSFSLSGGAWYEQFF.

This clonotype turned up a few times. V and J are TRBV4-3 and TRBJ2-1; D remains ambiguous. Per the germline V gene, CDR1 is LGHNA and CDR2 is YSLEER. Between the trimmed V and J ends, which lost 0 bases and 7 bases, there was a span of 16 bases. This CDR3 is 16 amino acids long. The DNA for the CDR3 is TGCGCCAGCAGCCAAGATAAAGTGTGGGTGGGGAATGAGCAGTTCTTC. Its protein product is CASSQDKVWVGNEQFF.

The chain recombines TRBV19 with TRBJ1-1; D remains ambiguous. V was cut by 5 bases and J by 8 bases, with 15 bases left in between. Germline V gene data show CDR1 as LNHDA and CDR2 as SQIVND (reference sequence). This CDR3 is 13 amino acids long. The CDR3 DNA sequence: TGTGCCAGTAGTGTCGGATCAACCATGGAAGCTTTCTTT. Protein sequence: CASSVGSTMEAFF.

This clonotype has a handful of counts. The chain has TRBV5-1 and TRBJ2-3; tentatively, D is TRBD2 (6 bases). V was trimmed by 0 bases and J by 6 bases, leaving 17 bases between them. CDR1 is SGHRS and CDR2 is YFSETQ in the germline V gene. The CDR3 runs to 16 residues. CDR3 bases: TGCGCCAGCAGCTTGGCCGATGGGACTCCCCCGGATACGCAGTATTTT. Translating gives CASSLADGTPPDTQYF. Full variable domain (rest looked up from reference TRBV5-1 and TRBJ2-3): KAGVTQTPRYLIKTRGQQVTLSCSPISGHRSVSWYQQTPGQGLQFLFEYFSETQRNKGNFPGRFSGRQFSNSRSEMNVSTLELGDSALYLCASSLADGTPPDTQYFGPGTRLTVL.

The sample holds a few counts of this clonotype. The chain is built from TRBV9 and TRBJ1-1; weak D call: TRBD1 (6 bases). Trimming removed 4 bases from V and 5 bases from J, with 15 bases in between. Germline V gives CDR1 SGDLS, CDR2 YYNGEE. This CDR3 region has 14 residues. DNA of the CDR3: TGTGCCAGCAGCTCACCGACAGGTGGGACTGAAGCTTTCTTT. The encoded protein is CASSSPTGGTEAFF.

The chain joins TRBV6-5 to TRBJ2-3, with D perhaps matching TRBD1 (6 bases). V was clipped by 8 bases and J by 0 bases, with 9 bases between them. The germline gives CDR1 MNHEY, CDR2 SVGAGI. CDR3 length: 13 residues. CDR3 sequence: CASYRDSTDTQYF. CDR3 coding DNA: TGTGCCAGCTACAGGGATAGCACAGATACGCAGTATTTT.

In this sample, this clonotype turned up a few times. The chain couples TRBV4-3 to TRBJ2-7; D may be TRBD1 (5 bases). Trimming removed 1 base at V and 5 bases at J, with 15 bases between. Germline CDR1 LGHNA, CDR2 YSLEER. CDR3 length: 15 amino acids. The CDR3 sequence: CASSQGLGPLDEQYF. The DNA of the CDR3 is TGCGCCAGCAGCCAAGGATTGGGGCCCCTGGACGAGCAGTACTTC.

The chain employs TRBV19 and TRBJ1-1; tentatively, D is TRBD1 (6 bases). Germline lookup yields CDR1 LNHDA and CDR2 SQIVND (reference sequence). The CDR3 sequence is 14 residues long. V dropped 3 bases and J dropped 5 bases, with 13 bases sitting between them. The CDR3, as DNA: TGTGCCAGTAGTATCGCAGGGGAGGGTACTGAAGCTTTCTTT. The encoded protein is CASSIAGEGTEAFF.

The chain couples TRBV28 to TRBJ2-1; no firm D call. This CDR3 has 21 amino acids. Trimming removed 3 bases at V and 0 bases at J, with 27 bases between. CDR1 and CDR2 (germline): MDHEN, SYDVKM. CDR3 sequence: CASSFRLIFAANSSSYNEQFF. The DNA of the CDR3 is TGTGCCAGCAGTTTCCGTCTAATTTTTGCGGCTAACTCGAGCTCCTACAATGAGCAGTTCTTC.

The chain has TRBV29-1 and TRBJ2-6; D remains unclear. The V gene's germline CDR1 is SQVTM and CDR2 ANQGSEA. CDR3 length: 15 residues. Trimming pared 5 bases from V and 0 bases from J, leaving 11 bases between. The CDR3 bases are TGCAGCGTTTCACTGCTGGGCTCTGGGGCCAACGTCCTGACTTTC. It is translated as CSVSLLGSGANVLTF.

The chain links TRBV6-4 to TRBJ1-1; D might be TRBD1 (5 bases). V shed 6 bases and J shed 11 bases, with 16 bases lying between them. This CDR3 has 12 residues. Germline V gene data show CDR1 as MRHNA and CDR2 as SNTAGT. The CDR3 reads CASRVRGMFAFF. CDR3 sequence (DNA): TGTGCCAGCAGGGTAAGGGGAATGTTTGCTTTCTTT.

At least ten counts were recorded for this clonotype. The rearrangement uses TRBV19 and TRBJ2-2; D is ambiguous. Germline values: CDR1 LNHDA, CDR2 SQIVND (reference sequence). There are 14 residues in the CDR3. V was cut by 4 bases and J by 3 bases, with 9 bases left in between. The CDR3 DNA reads TGTGCCAGTAGTAGGTCTAGAGACACCGGGGAGCTGTTTTTT. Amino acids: CASSRSRDTGELFF.

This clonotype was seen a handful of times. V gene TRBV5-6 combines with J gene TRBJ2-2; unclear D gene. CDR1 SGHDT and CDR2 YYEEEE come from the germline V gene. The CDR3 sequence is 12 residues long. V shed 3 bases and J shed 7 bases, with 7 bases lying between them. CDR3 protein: CASSSGVGELFF. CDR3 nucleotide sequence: TGTGCCAGCAGCTCCGGAGTCGGGGAGCTGTTTTTT.

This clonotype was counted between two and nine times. This chain's CDR3 is CASSSGDSNTGELFF. CDR3 DNA: TGTGCCAGCAGCTCCGGGGACAGTAACACCGGGGAGCTGTTTTTT. The chain joins TRBV7-2 to TRBJ2-2; 7 bases line up with TRBD1. The length of the CDR3 is 15 residues. CDR1 and CDR2 from the germline V gene are SGHTA and FQGNSA. V trimming: 4 bases; J trimming: 2 bases; junction bases outside the gene matches: 4. Based on the CDR3 plus reference TRBV7-2 and TRBJ2-2, the full variable domain is GAGVSQSPSNKVTEKGKDVELRCDPISGHTALYWYRQSLGQGLEFLIYFQGNSAPDKSGLPSDRFSAERTGGSVSTLTIQRTQQEDSAVYLCASSSGDSNTGELFFGEGSRLTVL.

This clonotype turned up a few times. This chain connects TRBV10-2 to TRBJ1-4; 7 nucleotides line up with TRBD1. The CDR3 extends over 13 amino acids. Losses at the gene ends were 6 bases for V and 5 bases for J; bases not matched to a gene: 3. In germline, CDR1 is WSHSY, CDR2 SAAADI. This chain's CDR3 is CASRGQPNEKLFF. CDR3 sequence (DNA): TGCGCCAGCAGGGGACAGCCCAATGAAAAACTGTTTTTT.